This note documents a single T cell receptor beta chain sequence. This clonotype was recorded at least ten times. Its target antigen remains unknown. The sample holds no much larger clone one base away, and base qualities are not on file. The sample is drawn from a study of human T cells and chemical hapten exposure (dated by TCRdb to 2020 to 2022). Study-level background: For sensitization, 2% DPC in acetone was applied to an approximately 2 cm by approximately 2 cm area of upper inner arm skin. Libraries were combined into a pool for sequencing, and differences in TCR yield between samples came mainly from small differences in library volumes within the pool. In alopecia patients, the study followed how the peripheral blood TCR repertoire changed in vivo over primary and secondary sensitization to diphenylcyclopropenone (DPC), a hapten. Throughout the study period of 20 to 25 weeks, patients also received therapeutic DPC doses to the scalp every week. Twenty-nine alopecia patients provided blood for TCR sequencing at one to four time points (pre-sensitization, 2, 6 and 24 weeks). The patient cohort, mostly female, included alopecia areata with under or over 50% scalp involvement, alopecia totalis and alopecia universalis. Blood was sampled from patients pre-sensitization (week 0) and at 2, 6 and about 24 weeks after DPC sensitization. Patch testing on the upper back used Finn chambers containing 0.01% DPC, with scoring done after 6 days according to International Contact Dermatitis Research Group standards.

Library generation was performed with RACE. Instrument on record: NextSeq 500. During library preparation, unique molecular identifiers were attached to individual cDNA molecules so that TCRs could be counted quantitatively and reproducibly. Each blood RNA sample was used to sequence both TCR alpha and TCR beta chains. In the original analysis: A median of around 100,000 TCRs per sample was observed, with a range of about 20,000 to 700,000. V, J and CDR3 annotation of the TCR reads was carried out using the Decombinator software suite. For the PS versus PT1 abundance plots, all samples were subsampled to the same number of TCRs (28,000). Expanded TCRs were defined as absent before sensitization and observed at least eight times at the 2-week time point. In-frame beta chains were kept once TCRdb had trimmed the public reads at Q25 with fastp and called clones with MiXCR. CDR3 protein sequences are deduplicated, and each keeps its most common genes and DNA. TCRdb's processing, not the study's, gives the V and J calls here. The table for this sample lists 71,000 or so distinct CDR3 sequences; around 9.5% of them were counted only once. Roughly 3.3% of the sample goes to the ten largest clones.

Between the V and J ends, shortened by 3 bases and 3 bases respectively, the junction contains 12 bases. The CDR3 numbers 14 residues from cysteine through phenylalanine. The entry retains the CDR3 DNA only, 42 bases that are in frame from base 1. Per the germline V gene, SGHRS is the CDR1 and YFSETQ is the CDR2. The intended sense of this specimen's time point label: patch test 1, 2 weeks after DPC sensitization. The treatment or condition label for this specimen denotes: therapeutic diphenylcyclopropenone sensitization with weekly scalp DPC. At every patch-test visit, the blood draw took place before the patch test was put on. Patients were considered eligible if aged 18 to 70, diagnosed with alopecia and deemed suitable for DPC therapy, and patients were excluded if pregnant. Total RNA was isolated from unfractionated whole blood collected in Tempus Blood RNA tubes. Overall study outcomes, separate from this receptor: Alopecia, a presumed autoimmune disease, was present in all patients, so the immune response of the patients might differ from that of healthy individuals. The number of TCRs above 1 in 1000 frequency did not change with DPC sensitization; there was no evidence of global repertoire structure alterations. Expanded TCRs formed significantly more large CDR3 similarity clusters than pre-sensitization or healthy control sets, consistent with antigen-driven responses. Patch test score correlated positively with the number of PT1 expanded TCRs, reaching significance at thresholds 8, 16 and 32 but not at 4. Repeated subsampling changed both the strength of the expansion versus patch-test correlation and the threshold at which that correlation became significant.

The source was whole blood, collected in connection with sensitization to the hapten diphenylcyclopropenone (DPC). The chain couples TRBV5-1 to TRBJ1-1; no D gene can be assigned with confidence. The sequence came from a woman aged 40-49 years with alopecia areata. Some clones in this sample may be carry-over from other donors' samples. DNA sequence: TGCGCCAGCAGCTCGAGCGAGGTGCACACTGAAGCTTTCTTT. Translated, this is CASSSSEVHTEAFF.